The sample holds many counts of the clone carrying this T cell receptor beta chain. TCR beta CDR3 sequences were amplified from RNA transcripts. With the HTBI primer set, the TCR CDR3 went through a first round of RT-PCR. Each CDR3 protein gets one entry after TCRdb re-called the multiplex PCR reads with MiXCR. The table includes 450,000 to 600,000 distinct CDR3 sequences, less than 15% detected once. These data come from a study of T cells in Graves' hyperthyroidism and ophthalmopathy. Between the trimmed V and J ends, which lost 6 bases and 0 bases, there was a span of 8 bases. The CDR3 sequence is 14 residues long. Germline CDR1 reads MDHEN; CDR2 reads SYDVKM. Hyperthyroidism, newly diagnosed and lasting under 2 months, affected patients aged 18 to 65. Diagnosing involved the use of clinical symptoms, serum thyroxine and TRAb, thyroid ultrasound and orbital computed tomography.

V usage is TRBV28 and J usage is TRBJ2-2; D call uncertain. Sequencing input: blood. The sequence derives from a middle-aged woman with Graves' hyperthyroidism. CDR3: CASRYGPNTGELFF. The DNA of the CDR3 is TGTGCCAGCAGATACGGTCCGAACACCGGGGAGCTGTTTTTT.